This T cell receptor beta chain was recovered during a study of blood T cell repertoires in COVID-19. Study as a whole: Samples of COVID-19 (acute and convalescent) were obtained from the United States, Italy and Spain.

Produced via immunoSEQ multiplex PCR; TCRdb's table is partial and in-frame only. The data contain fewer than 300,000 clones, over 75% of them singletons. The CDR3 has 13 amino acids. Germline V gene data show CDR1 as MDHEN and CDR2 as SYDVKM. With 8 bases clipped from V and 1 base from J, the junction kept 1 base outside the gene matches. Those who participated ranged in age from about 18 to 89 years and resided in some 24 US areas. Resolution of symptoms, clearance, or two negative PCRs was present in recovered Cohort 3 donors. This clonotype was sampled from a woman in her 30s who had recovered from COVID-19. The chain links TRBV28 to TRBJ2-7, with TRBD2 identical over 11 bases. Sequencing used PBMCs or T cells enriched from blood (not recorded which). The CDR3 reads CASSSGRSYEQYF. CDR3 bases: TGTGCCAGCTCTAGCGGGAGGTCCTACGAGCAGTACTTC. The whole variable domain, remainder taken from reference TRBV28 and TRBJ2-7, is DVKVTQSSRYLVKRTGEKVFLECVQDMDHENMFWYRQDPGLGLRLIYFSYDVKMKEKGDIPEGYSVSREKKERFSLILESASTNQTSMYLCASSSGRSYEQYFGPGTRLTVT.